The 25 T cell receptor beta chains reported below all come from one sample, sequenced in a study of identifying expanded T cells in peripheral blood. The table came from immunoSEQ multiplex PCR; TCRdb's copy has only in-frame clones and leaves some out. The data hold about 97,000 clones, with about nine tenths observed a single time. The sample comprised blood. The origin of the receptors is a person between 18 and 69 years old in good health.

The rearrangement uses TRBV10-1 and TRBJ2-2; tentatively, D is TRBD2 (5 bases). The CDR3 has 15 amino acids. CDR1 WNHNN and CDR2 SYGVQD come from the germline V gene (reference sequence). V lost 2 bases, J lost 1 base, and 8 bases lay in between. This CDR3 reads CASSEIAGNTGELFF. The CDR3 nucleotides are TGCGCCAGCAGTGAGATCGCGGGGAACACCGGGGAGCTGTTTTTT.

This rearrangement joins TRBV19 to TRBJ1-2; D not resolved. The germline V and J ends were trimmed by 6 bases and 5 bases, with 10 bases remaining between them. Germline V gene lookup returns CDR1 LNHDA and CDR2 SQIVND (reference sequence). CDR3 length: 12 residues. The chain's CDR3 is CASRSGGYGYTF. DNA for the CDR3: TGTGCCAGTAGGTCAGGTGGTTATGGCTACACCTTC.

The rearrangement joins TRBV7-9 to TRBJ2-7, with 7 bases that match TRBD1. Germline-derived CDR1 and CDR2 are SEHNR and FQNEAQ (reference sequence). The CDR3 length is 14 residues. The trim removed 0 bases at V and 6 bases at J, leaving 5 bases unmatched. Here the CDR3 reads CASSLAERGPEQYF. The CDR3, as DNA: TGTGCCAGCAGCTTAGCCGAGAGGGGGCCCGAGCAGTACTTC.

In DNA, the CDR3 is TGTGCCAGCAGTCATAGGATGGGACATAATCAGCCCCAGCATTTT. Residues: CASSHRMGHNQPQHF. The chain links TRBV5-6 to TRBJ1-5, with D possibly matching TRBD1 (6 bases). Germline loops: CDR1 SGHDT, CDR2 YYEEEE. CDR3 length equals 15 residues. Trimming removed 5 bases at V and 4 bases at J, with 16 bases between.

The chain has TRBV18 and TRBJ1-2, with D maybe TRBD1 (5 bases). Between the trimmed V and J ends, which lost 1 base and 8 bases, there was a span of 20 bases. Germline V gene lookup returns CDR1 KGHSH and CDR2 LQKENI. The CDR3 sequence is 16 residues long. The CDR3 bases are TGTGCCAGCTCACCACTATCGGCGCCCAGGGAACGCGGCTACACCTTC. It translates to CASSPLSAPRERGYTF. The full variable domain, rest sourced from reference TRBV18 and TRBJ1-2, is NAGVMQNPRHLVRRRGQEARLRCSPMKGHSHVYWYRQLPEEGLKFMVYLQKENIIDESGMPKERFSAEFPKEGPSILRIQQVVRGDSAAYFCASSPLSAPRERGYTFGSGTRLTVV.

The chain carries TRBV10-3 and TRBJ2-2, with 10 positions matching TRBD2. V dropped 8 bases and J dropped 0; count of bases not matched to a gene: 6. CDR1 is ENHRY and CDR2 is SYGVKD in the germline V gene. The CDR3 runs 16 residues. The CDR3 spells CAISRLAGSNTGELFF. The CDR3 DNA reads TGTGCCATCTCCCGACTAGCGGGCTCGAACACCGGGGAGCTGTTTTTT.

This chain's CDR3 is CASSSGTPGANVLTF. The DNA of the CDR3 is TGTGCCAGCAGTTCCGGGACGCCTGGGGCCAACGTCCTGACTTTC. The chain recombines TRBV28 with TRBJ2-6, with D perhaps TRBD1 or TRBD2 (5 bases each). Germline V gene sequence: CDR1 MDHEN, CDR2 SYDVKM. The CDR3 covers 15 residues. Trimming shortened V by 4 bases and J by 2 bases, and 9 bases separated the two germline ends.

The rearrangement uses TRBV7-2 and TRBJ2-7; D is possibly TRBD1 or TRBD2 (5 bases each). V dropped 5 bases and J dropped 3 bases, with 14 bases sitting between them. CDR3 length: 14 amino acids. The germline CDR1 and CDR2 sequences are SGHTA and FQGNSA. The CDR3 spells CASSPRDRRYEQYF. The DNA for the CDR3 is TGTGCCAGCAGCCCCCGGGACCGCCGCTACGAGCAGTACTTC. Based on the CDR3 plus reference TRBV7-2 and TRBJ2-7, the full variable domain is GAGVSQSPSNKVTEKGKDVELRCDPISGHTALYWYRQSLGQGLEFLIYFQGNSAPDKSGLPSDRFSAERTGGSVSTLTIQRTQQEDSAVYLCASSPRDRRYEQYFGPGTRLTVT.

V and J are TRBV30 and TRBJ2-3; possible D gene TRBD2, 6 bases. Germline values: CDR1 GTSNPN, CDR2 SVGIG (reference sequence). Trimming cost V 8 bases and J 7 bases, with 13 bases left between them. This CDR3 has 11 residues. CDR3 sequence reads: CALRGLNTQYF. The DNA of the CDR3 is TGTGCCCTGCGGGGTTTGAATACGCAGTATTTT.

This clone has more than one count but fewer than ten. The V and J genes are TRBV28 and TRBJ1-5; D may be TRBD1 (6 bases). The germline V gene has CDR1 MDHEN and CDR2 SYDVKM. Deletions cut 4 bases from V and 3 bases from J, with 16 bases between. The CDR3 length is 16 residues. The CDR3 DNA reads TGTGCCAGCAGTTCCTACCGGGACACTAACAATCAGCCCCAGCATTTT. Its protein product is CASSSYRDTNNQPQHF.

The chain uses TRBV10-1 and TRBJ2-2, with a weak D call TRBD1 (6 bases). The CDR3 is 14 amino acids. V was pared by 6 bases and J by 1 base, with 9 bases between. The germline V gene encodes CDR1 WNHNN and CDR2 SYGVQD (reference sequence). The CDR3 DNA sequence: TGCGCCAGCAGGGACAGATTGAACACCGGGGAGCTGTTTTTT. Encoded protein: CASRDRLNTGELFF.

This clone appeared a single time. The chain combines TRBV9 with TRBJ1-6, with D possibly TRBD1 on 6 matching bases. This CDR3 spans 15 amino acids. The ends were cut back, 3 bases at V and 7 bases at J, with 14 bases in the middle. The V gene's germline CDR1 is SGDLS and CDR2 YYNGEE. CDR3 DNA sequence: TGTGCCAGCAGCGGTTCCCGGACAGAAAATTCACCCCTCCACTTT. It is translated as CASSGSRTENSPLHF.

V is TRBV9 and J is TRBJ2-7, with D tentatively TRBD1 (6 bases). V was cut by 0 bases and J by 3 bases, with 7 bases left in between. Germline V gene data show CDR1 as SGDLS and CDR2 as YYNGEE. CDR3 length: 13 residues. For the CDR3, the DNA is TGTGCCAGCAGCGTAGCGACAGGCTACGAGCAGTACTTC. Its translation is CASSVATGYEQYF. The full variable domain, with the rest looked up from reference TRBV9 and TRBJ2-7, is DSGVTQTPKHLITATGQRVTLRCSPRSGDLSVYWYQQSLDQGLQFLIQYYNGEERAKGNILERFSAQQFPDLHSELNLSSLELGDSALYFCASSVATGYEQYFGPGTRLTVT.

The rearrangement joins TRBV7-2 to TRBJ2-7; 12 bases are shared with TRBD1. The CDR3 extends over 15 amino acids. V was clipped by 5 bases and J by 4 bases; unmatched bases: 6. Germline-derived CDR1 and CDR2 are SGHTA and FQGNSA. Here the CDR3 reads CASSRRDRGLYEQYF. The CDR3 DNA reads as TGTGCCAGCAGCCGGCGGGACAGGGGGCTATACGAGCAGTACTTC.

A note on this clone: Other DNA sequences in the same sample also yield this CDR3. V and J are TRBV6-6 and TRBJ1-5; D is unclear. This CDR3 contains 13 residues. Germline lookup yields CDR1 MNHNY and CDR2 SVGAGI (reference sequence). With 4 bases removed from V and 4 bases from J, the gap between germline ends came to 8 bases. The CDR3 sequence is CASSLDINQPQHF. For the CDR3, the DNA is TGTGCCAGCAGTTTAGACATTAATCAGCCCCAGCATTTT.

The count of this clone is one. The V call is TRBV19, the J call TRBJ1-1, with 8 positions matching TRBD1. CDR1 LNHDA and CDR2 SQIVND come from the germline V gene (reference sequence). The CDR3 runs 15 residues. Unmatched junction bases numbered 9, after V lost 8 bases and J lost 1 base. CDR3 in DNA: TGTGCCAGTCAAGACAGGGGCTTCGCGAACACTGAAGCTTTCTTT. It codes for CASQDRGFANTEAFF. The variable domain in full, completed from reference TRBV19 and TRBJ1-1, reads DGGITQSPKYLFRKEGQNVTLSCEQNLNHDAMYWYRQDPGQGLRLIYYSQIVNDFQKGDIAEGYSVSREKKESFPLTVTSAQKNPTAFYLCASQDRGFANTEAFFGQGTRLTVV.

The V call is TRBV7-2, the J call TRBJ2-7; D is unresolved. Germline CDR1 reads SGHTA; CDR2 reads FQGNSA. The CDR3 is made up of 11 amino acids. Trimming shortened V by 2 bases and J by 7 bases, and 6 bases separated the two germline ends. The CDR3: CASSLFSEQYF. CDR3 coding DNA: TGTGCCAGCAGCTTATTCAGTGAGCAGTACTTC.

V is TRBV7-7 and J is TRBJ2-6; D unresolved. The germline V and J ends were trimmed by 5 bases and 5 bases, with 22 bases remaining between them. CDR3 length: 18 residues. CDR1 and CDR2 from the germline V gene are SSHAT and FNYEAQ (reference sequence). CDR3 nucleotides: TGTGCCAGCAGCATCCACTTTAAGCCACAAAGTCGGGCCAACGTCCTGACTTTC. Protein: CASSIHFKPQSRANVLTF.

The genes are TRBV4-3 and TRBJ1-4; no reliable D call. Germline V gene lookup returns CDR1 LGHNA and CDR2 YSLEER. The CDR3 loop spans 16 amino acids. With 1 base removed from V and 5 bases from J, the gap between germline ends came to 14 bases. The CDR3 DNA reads TGCGCCAGCAGCCAAGTCCCCCCGCCGGGAAATGAAAAACTGTTTTTT. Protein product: CASSQVPPPGNEKLFF.

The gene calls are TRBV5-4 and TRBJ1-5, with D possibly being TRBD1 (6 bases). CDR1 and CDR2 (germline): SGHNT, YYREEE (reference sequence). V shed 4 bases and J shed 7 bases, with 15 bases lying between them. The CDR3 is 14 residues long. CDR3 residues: CASSQQGPNQPQHF. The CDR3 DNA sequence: TGTGCCAGCAGCCAACAGGGCCCAAACCAGCCCCAGCATTTT.

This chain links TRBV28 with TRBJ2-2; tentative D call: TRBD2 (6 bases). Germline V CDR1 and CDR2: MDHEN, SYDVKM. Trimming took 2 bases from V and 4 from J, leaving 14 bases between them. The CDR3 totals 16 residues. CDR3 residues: CASSLNPGRSTGELFF. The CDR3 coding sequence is TGTGCCAGCAGTTTAAATCCAGGGAGGTCCACCGGGGAGCTGTTTTTT.

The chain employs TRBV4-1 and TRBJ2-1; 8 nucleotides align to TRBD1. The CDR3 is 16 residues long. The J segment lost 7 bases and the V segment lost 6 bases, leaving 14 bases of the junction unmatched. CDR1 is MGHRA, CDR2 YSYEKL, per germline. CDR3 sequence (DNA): TGCGCCAGCAGTCCGGACAGGGAAAGGAAGTTGAATGAGCAGTTCTTC. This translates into CASSPDRERKLNEQFF.

The CDR3 DNA follows: TGTGCCAGTAGTATACTAGGGGGCACAGATACGCAGTATTTT. Translated: CASSILGGTDTQYF. V usage is TRBV19 and J usage is TRBJ2-3, with D tentatively TRBD1 (5 bases). V lost 2 bases and J 1 base, leaving 7 bases between the germline ends. This CDR3 has 14 amino acids. CDR1 and CDR2 (germline): LNHDA, SQIVND (reference sequence).

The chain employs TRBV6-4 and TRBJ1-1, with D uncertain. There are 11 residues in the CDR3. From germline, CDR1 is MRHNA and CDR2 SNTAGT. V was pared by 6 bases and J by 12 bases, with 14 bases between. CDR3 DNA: TGTGCCAGCAGCAACCCAGAGCTTACTTTCTTT. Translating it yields CASSNPELTFF.

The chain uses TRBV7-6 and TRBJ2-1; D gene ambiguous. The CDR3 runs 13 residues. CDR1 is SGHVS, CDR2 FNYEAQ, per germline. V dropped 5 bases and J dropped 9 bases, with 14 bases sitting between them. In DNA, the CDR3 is TGTGCCAGCAGCCTCGAGGTCGTCGGTGAGCAGTTCTTC. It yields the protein CASSLEVVGEQFF.